This TCR beta chain comes out of a study of blood T cell repertoires in COVID-19. In germline, CDR1 is SGHRS, CDR2 YFSETQ. This CDR3 spans 15 amino acids. In the case of this clone: Germline and junction disagree at one end, which may indicate a read error.

Profiling relied on immunoSEQ multiplex PCR, and the TCRdb table lists in-frame clones only, not all of them. The repertoire has 110,000 or so clones, over 80% of them found once; the top ten carry 18%. The receptor was isolated from a woman between 55 and 75 years old with acute or convalescent COVID-19. Material: peripheral blood. The chain employs TRBV5-1 and TRBJ1-6; D is uncertain. In DNA form, the CDR3 reads TGCGCCAGCAGCTTGGGGCAAAAGAATAACTCACCCCTCCACTTT. Protein product: CASSLGQKNNSPLHF.